Shown below are 26 T cell receptor beta chains from a single sample sequenced in a study of cytomegalovirus exposure and HLA in healthy donors. The PCR made use of 60 Vbeta and 13 Jbeta primers. Libraries were prepared by immunoSEQ multiplex PCR; TCRdb keeps only in-frame clonotypes and omits some of them. The sample totals 200,000 to 250,000 clones. The sequencing input was PBMCs. Receptors were obtained from a girl aged 2 to 9 in good health and CMV-seropositive.

V gene TRBV28 combines with J gene TRBJ2-7; 7 nucleotides match TRBD1. The CDR3 consists of 13 residues. Trimming took 7 bases from V and 2 from J; bases not matched to a gene: 5. CDR1 is MDHEN and CDR2 is SYDVKM in the germline V gene. CDR3 in amino acids: CASNRDSPYEQYF. CDR3 sequence (DNA): TGTGCCAGCAACCGGGACAGCCCCTACGAGCAGTACTTC.

The J gene is TRBJ1-2, the V gene TRBV10-1; 7 bases map to TRBD1. Trimming removed 3 bases from V and 4 bases from J; junction bases left unmatched: 8. The CDR3 runs 15 residues. The V gene's germline CDR1 is WNHNN and CDR2 SYGVQD (reference sequence). The CDR3 nucleotides are TGCGCCAGCAGTGAATCCTTGGGACAGACCTATGGCTACACCTTC. Translating gives CASSESLGQTYGYTF.

The chain is built from TRBV5-6 and TRBJ1-2; D may be TRBD1 (6 bases). CDR1 and CDR2 from the germline V gene are SGHDT and YYEEEE. Trimming took 3 bases from V and 2 from J, leaving 11 bases between them. CDR3 length: 14 residues. The CDR3 DNA reads as TGTGCCAGCAGCTCGTACAGGGAAAACTATGGCTACACCTTC. This gives the protein CASSSYRENYGYTF.

The chain employs TRBV5-8 and TRBJ2-3, with D perhaps TRBD2 (6 bases). V lost 0 bases and J lost 4, with 6 bases in between. The CDR3 consists of 13 residues. Germline values: CDR1 SGHTS, CDR2 YDEGEE. The CDR3 spells CASSLGRADTQYF. The DNA of the CDR3 is TGTGCCAGCAGCTTGGGGAGGGCAGATACGCAGTATTTT. Full variable domain (outside the CDR3, taken from reference TRBV5-8 and TRBJ2-3): EAGVTQSPTHLIKTRGQQATLRCSPISGHTSVYWYQQALGLGLQFLLWYDEGEERNRGNFPPRFSGRQFPNYSSELNVNALELEDSALYLCASSLGRADTQYFGPGTRLTVL.

The V gene is TRBV6-1, the J gene TRBJ1-2, with a possible D match to TRBD1 (6 bases). Trimming left V 3 bases short and J 4 bases short, with 9 bases between. The V gene's germline CDR1 is MNHNS and CDR2 SASEGT. CDR3 length equals 13 residues. CDR3 DNA: TGTGCCAGCAGTGATGCAGGGGTCTATGGCTACACCTTC. This gives the protein CASSDAGVYGYTF.

The V call is TRBV6-1, the J call TRBJ1-1; a possible D gene is TRBD1 (5 bases). From germline, CDR1 is MNHNS and CDR2 SASEGT. The CDR3 extends over 13 amino acids. Trimming left V 6 bases short and J 11 bases short, with 19 bases between. In DNA, the CDR3 is TGTGCCAGCAGCTCGGGGGGGTACCGATACGCTTTCTTT. Protein sequence: CASSSGGYRYAFF.

This chain uses TRBV15 with TRBJ2-1, with a weak D call TRBD1 (6 bases). Germline V gene sequence: CDR1 LNHNV, CDR2 YYDKDF (reference sequence). The CDR3 covers 10 residues. Trimming pared 8 bases from V and 8 bases from J, leaving 7 bases between. Written as DNA, the CDR3 is TGTGCCACCGGGGGCCATGAGCAGTTCTTC. It specifies CATGGHEQFF.

The chain is built from TRBV6-5 and TRBJ1-6, with D unclear. Deletions cut 7 bases from V and 0 bases from J, with 10 bases between. The CDR3 totals 15 residues. Germline CDR1 is MNHEY and CDR2 is SVGAGI. The CDR3 spells CASIFRSSYNSPLHF. In DNA, the CDR3 is TGTGCCAGCATCTTCAGAAGCTCCTATAATTCACCCCTCCACTTT.

CDR3 region: CASSESGGPYNEQFF. The CDR3 DNA sequence: TGCGCCAGCAGTGAGTCGGGAGGGCCCTACAATGAGCAGTTCTTC. The chain combines TRBV10-1 with TRBJ2-1; TRBD2 agrees at 7 bases. The CDR3 runs to 15 residues. J was trimmed by 2 bases and V by 0 bases; bases with no gene match: 1. CDR1 and CDR2 from the germline V gene are WNHNN and SYGVQD (reference sequence).

The chain combines TRBV11-2 with TRBJ1-3; D is unclear. The V and J ends lost 7 bases and 0 bases respectively, with 4 bases between them. This CDR3 comprises 12 residues. The germline gives CDR1 SGHAT, CDR2 FQNNGV. The CDR3 here is CASTLSGNTIYF. CDR3 sequence (DNA): TGTGCCAGCACCCTCTCTGGAAACACCATATATTTT.

J is TRBJ2-3 and V is TRBV18, with 7 bases aligning to TRBD2. The CDR3 is made up of 15 amino acids. V shed 3 bases, J shed 2 bases, and the junction held 5 bases outside the gene matches. Germline V CDR1 and CDR2: KGHSH, LQKENI. CDR3: CASSPGGSDTDTQYF. In DNA, the CDR3 is TGTGCCAGCTCACCGGGGGGGTCGGACACAGATACGCAGTATTTT. The variable domain in full, with the rest retrieved from reference TRBV18 and TRBJ2-3, is NAGVMQNPRHLVRRRGQEARLRCSPMKGHSHVYWYRQLPEEGLKFMVYLQKENIIDESGMPKERFSAEFPKEGPSILRIQQVVRGDSAAYFCASSPGGSDTDTQYFGPGTRLTVL.

This sequence joins TRBV7-8 and TRBJ2-3; D is ambiguous. The V end lost 4 bases, the J end lost 3 bases, and 2 bases lay between the germline ends. The CDR3 is made up of 11 amino acids. CDR1 SGHVS and CDR2 FQNEAQ come from the germline V gene. The CDR3 region has the DNA TGTGCCAGCAGCTCGACAGATACGCAGTATTTT. It is translated as CASSSTDTQYF.

This sequence joins TRBV19 and TRBJ1-5, with 9 bases matching TRBD1. J gave up 5 bases and V 4 bases, and 9 bases lay outside the gene matches. Germline CDR1 is LNHDA and CDR2 is SQIVND (reference sequence). The CDR3 loop spans 16 amino acids. The CDR3 is CASSTLDRGKYQPQHF. The CDR3 DNA sequence: TGTGCCAGTAGTACCTTAGACAGGGGGAAATATCAGCCCCAGCATTTT.

V usage is TRBV30 and J usage is TRBJ2-1; 7 bases align to TRBD2. Germline lookup yields CDR1 GTSNPN and CDR2 SVGIG (reference sequence). The CDR3 has 16 amino acids. Trimming at V came to 3 bases and at J to 7 bases, leaving 15 bases not matched to a gene. The CDR3 nucleotides read TGTGCCTGGAGGGGTTTAGGGACCCCCGGGAGGAATGAGCAGTTCTTC. This encodes CAWRGLGTPGRNEQFF. The entire variable domain, with the rest obtained from reference TRBV30 and TRBJ2-1, is as follows: SQTIHQWPATLVQPVGSPLSLECTVEGTSNPNLYWYRQAAGRGLQLLFYSVGIGQISSEVPQNLSASRPQDRQFILSSKKLLLSDSGFYLCAWRGLGTPGRNEQFFGPGTRLTVL.

This rearrangement joins TRBV19 to TRBJ1-2; 7 bases are shared with TRBD1. Per germline, CDR1 LNHDA and CDR2 SQIVND (reference sequence). The CDR3 contains 18 residues. The trim removed 1 base at V and 10 bases at J, leaving 21 bases unmatched. This CDR3 is CASSIVSGTALRGFDYTF. The CDR3 DNA is TGTGCCAGTAGTATAGTATCCGGGACAGCCCTCCGAGGATTTGACTACACCTTC.

CDR3 sequence reads: CASSPQGGTEAFF. CDR3 DNA: TGTGCCAGCAGCCCACAGGGTGGCACTGAAGCTTTCTTT. The chain has TRBV7-2 and TRBJ1-1, with D tentatively TRBD1 (6 bases). CDR1 is SGHTA and CDR2 is FQGNSA in the germline V gene. The CDR3 loop spans 13 amino acids. Trimming removed 5 bases at V and 4 bases at J, with 11 bases between.

The rearrangement joins TRBV30 to TRBJ2-2; perhaps TRBD2 as D (5 bases). The CDR3 loop spans 10 amino acids. V dropped 1 base and J dropped 13 bases, with 7 bases sitting between them. Looked up from germline, CDR1 is GTSNPN and CDR2 is SVGIG (reference sequence). The CDR3 loop is CAWSEEVLFF. The DNA for the CDR3 is TGTGCCTGGAGTGAGGAGGTGCTGTTTTTT.

The chain is built from TRBV5-1 and TRBJ2-3; unclear D gene. The CDR3 runs to 15 residues. Germline assignment: CDR1 SGHRS and CDR2 YFSETQ. Trimming removed 4 bases at V and 1 base at J, with 13 bases between. CDR3 sequence reads: CASSPQLTRTDTQYF. As DNA, the CDR3 is TGCGCCAGCAGCCCACAGCTGACCCGCACAGATACGCAGTATTTT.

This rearrangement joins TRBV5-4 to TRBJ1-2, with D possibly TRBD1 on 5 matching bases. Trimming pared 4 bases from V and 4 bases from J, leaving 14 bases between. This CDR3 has 14 residues. CDR1 SGHNT and CDR2 YYREEE come from the germline V gene (reference sequence). In DNA form, the CDR3 reads TGTGCCAGCAGCCCTTCGGGGGAGTCCTATGGCTACACCTTC. Translated: CASSPSGESYGYTF.

V is TRBV9 and J is TRBJ1-2, with D unclear. CDR3 size: 15 residues. The V and J ends lost 7 bases and 3 bases respectively, with 19 bases between them. Germline loops: CDR1 SGDLS, CDR2 YYNGEE. CDR3 DNA sequence: TGTGCCAGCGGTCCCACGGGTCAGTCCTACTATGGCTACACCTTC. Translation: CASGPTGQSYYGYTF.

J is TRBJ1-5 and V is TRBV6-6; D remains unclear. The CDR3 contains 13 residues. CDR1 is MNHNY, CDR2 SVGAGI, per germline (reference sequence). Trimming left V 8 bases short and J 0 bases short, with 8 bases between. The CDR3 loop is CASAEDSNQPQHF. The CDR3 bases are TGTGCCAGCGCAGAAGATAGCAATCAGCCCCAGCATTTT.

The V call is TRBV6-5, the J call TRBJ2-3; tentatively, D is TRBD2 (6 bases). Germline V gene data show CDR1 as MNHEY and CDR2 as SVGAGI. This CDR3 comprises 13 residues. V lost 6 bases and J lost 2, with 9 bases in between. In nucleotides, the CDR3 is TGTGCCAGCAGGCGGGACCACACAGATACGCAGTATTTT. Its protein is CASRRDHTDTQYF.

The CDR3 bases are TGTGCCAGCAGTCCGACTAGCGGGAGCTCCTACGAGCAGTACTTC. Translation gives CASSPTSGSSYEQYF. The chain employs TRBV7-6 and TRBJ2-7; 12 nucleotides align to TRBD2. CDR3 size: 15 residues. In germline, CDR1 is SGHVS, CDR2 FNYEAQ. V was clipped by 6 bases and J by 0 bases; unmatched bases: 3.

With respect to this clone: At one boundary the junction diverges from the germline segment, which might be a read error. Distinct nucleotide sequences in the sample also encode this CDR3. The rearrangement joins TRBV5-1 to TRBJ2-7; TRBD2 agrees at 11 bases. This CDR3 is built from 16 residues. The germline V gene has CDR1 SGHRS and CDR2 YFSETQ. In DNA, the CDR3 is TGCGCCAGCAGCCAAGCCCCGGGACTAGCGGCCTACGAGCAATACTTC. Protein sequence: CASSQAPGLAAYEQYF.

V gene TRBV15 combines with J gene TRBJ1-5, with 7 bases lining up with TRBD1. There are 15 residues in the CDR3. The germline gives CDR1 LNHNV, CDR2 YYDKDF (reference sequence). J gave up 14 bases and V 0 bases, and 13 bases lay outside the gene matches. The CDR3 region has the DNA TGTGCCACCAGCAGAGAAGGGGGACAGACCCACCCTAAGCATTTT. Translation gives CATSREGGQTHPKHF. Based on the CDR3 plus reference TRBV15 and TRBJ1-5, the full variable domain is DAMVIQNPRYQVTQFGKPVTLSCSQTLNHNVMYWYQQKSSQAPKLLFHYYDKDFNNEADTPDNFQSRRPNTSFCFLDIRSPGLGDTAMYLCATSREGGQTHPKHFGDGTRLSIL.

This sequence joins TRBV27 and TRBJ2-2, with TRBD2 matching over 9 bases. Germline trimming cut 6 bases from V and 3 bases from J; bases unmatched to any gene: 2. The V gene's germline CDR1 is MNHEY and CDR2 SMNVEV (reference sequence). The length of the CDR3 is 14 residues. For the CDR3, the DNA is TGTGCCAGCAGGGGACTAGCCTACACCGGGGAGCTGTTTTTT. Its translation: CASRGLAYTGELFF.